The rows below give T cell receptor beta chains drawn from one sample of a study of T-cell memory formation after mild COVID-19. TCRdb itself ran the 5' RACE reads through MiXCR, one entry per CDR3 protein. In the table there are around 120,000 distinct CDR3 sequences, 16% of which are singletons. The specimen was PBMCs or a T cell subset sorted from them (not recorded which). The receptors derive from an adult woman who had mild COVID-19 (a few samples of this study predate the infection). Cell type and time point are not known. Each CDR3 is given with its conserved first and last residue. The order of the fields is clone size, D gene, J gene, V gene, CDR3 protein, CDR3 DNA. D genes are given only for firm matches. Size is stated for part of the rows, as once, few or many counts, or as a class when the clone is expanded.

size: few; D: .; J: TRBJ2-3; V: TRBV3-1; CDR3: CASSLGRRTDTQYF; DNA: TGTGCCAGCAGTCTTGGCCGACGCACAGATACGCAGTATTTT
size: few; D: .; J: TRBJ1-6; V: TRBV2; CDR3: CASSDEGRGYSPLHF; DNA: TGTGCCAGCAGTGATGAAGGGAGAGGATATTCACCCCTCCACTTT
size: .; D: TRBD1; J: TRBJ1-3; V: TRBV5-5; CDR3: CASSLRDSGALLENTIYF; DNA: TGTGCCAGCAGCTTGAGGGACAGCGGAGCCCTTTTGGAAAACACCATATATTTT
size: few; D: TRBD2; J: TRBJ2-2; V: TRBV5-1; CDR3: CASSPPAGTIPRELFF; DNA: TGCGCCAGCAGCCCCCCCGCAGGGACTATCCCCCGGGAGCTGTTTTTT
size: .; D: .; J: TRBJ2-7; V: TRBV5-5; CDR3: CASSSVGGAEQYF; DNA: TGTGCCAGCAGCTCCGTGGGGGGGGCCGAGCAGTACTTC
size: .; D: TRBD1; J: TRBJ2-3; V: TRBV5-1; CDR3: CASSWRQGARGDTQYF; DNA: TGCGCCAGCAGCTGGAGACAGGGTGCAAGGGGAGATACGCAGTATTTT
size: few; D: .; J: TRBJ2-1; V: TRBV5-1; CDR3: CASTASSYNEQFF; DNA: TGCGCCAGCACCGCTTCCTCCTACAATGAGCAGTTCTTC
size: .; D: .; J: TRBJ2-5; V: TRBV7-9; CDR3: CASSPSDSQETQYF; DNA: TGTGCCAGCAGCCCATCGGACAGCCAAGAGACCCAGTACTTC
size: .; D: .; J: TRBJ2-3; V: TRBV5-5; CDR3: CASSRRDLGDTDTQYF; DNA: TGTGCCAGCAGCCGTCGGGACTTGGGGGACACAGATACGCAGTATTTT
size: .; D: .; J: TRBJ2-7; V: TRBV18; CDR3: CASSPEYEQYF; DNA: TGTGCCAGCTCGCCAGAGTACGAGCAGTACTTC
size: .; D: TRBD2; J: TRBJ2-2; V: TRBV6-6; CDR3: CASGKLAGTGELFF; DNA: TGTGCCAGCGGTAAACTAGCGGGTACCGGGGAGCTGTTTTTT
size: few; D: TRBD2; J: TRBJ2-5; V: TRBV7-9; CDR3: CASSATSGQETQYF; DNA: TGTGCCAGCAGCGCCACTAGCGGACAAGAGACCCAGTACTTC
size: .; D: .; J: TRBJ2-7; V: TRBV4-2; CDR3: CASSQDRPYEQYF; DNA: TGTGCCAGCAGCCAAGATCGCCCTTACGAGCAGTACTTC
size: many; D: .; J: TRBJ2-3; V: TRBV7-9; CDR3: CASSYDGQLSPSGADTQYF; DNA: TGTGCCAGCAGCTACGACGGACAGCTGTCCCCAAGCGGCGCAGATACGCAGTATTTT